The 6 T cell receptor beta chains below were found in one sample sequenced in a study of blood T cell repertoires in COVID-19. The repertoire was sequenced with immunoSEQ multiplex PCR; TCRdb's copy has only in-frame clones and lacks some. Of about 24,000 clones listed, 85% to 90% are singletons. The sequencing sample was made of peripheral blood. The receptors shown here come from a human donor with active COVID-19. The donor label of this sample is uncertain.

This clone has only a few counts. CDR3 sequence (DNA): TGTGCCTGGAGTGAGGGGACTATATCTAATCAGCCCCAGCATTTT. It yields the protein CAWSEGTISNQPQHF. The chain couples TRBV30 to TRBJ1-5, with D perhaps TRBD1 (5 bases). This CDR3 is built from 15 residues. Trimming removed 1 base from V and 4 bases from J, with 14 bases in between. The V gene's germline CDR1 is GTSNPN and CDR2 SVGIG (reference sequence).

The chain links TRBV4-2 to TRBJ2-2; 10 positions match TRBD2. The CDR3 is made up of 17 amino acids. In germline, CDR1 is LGHNA, CDR2 YNFKEQ. The V gene end was trimmed by 0 bases and the J gene end by 7 bases; junction bases not matched to a gene: 8. The CDR3 sequence: CASSQEVTSGMGGELFF. The CDR3 DNA follows: TGTGCCAGCAGCCAAGAAGTAACTAGCGGGATGGGCGGGGAGCTGTTTTTT.

V usage is TRBV9 and J usage is TRBJ2-3; maybe TRBD1 (6 bases). The CDR3 is made up of 13 amino acids. V was shortened by 2 bases and J by 3 bases, with 7 bases between the two germline ends. Germline V gene sequence: CDR1 SGDLS, CDR2 YYNGEE. As DNA, the CDR3 is TGTGCCAGCAGCGTGCAGGGGACAGATACGCAGTATTTT. It is translated as CASSVQGTDTQYF.

The chain employs TRBV11-3 and TRBJ2-3; D is uncertain. The CDR3 is made up of 14 amino acids. V lost 0 bases and J 7 bases, leaving 11 bases between the germline ends. Germline V CDR1 and CDR2: SGHNT, YENEEA. The CDR3 region has the DNA TGTGCCAGCAGCTTAGACCCAGGTCAAAATACGCAGTATTTT. Its protein product is CASSLDPGQNTQYF.

The chain combines TRBV19 with TRBJ2-3, with D possibly matching TRBD1 (5 bases). From germline, CDR1 is LNHDA and CDR2 SQIVND (reference sequence). Trimming cost V 3 bases and J 7 bases, with 11 bases left between them. This CDR3 has 13 amino acids. DNA for the CDR3: TGTGCCAGTAGTATTCCAGGGCGGAATACGCAGTATTTT. Translating it yields CASSIPGRNTQYF.

The rearrangement links TRBV4-1 to TRBJ2-6; D uncertain. The CDR3 is 15 residues long. CDR1 is MGHRA, CDR2 YSYEKL, per germline. Trimming cost V 2 bases and J 2 bases, with 7 bases left between them. DNA for the CDR3: TGCGCCAGCAGCCAACAGGCCCCTGGGGCCAACGTCCTGACTTTC. Encoded protein: CASSQQAPGANVLTF.